This passage covers 18 T cell receptor beta chains from one sample sequenced in a study of blood T cells in healthy people across ages. Next came a second PCR, run for roughly 6 to 11 cycles, which used a sample-barcoded 5' primer along with a J-beta primer mix. Each CDR3 protein is one row after TCRdb ran MiXCR on the 5' RACE reads. The sample has some 890,000 distinct CDR3 sequences; 25% to 35% are singletons. This same sample was also part of a study on T cells of mothers and their children.

The sequenced sample consisted of blood. These TCRs come from a woman aged 40 to 55 in good health.

The V call is TRBV10-3, the J call TRBJ2-7, with D perhaps matching TRBD2 (6 bases). The germline V and J ends were trimmed by 8 bases and 3 bases, with 20 bases remaining between them. The CDR3 is made up of 15 amino acids. Germline lookup yields CDR1 ENHRY and CDR2 SYGVKD. The CDR3 is CAIGPPLSGGYEQYF. The CDR3 DNA follows: TGTGCCATCGGACCCCCCCTCTCCGGGGGCTACGAGCAGTACTTC.

The chain is built from TRBV7-9 and TRBJ2-5; a weak D match, TRBD2 (6 bases). V gave up 0 bases and J gave up 5 bases, with 16 bases separating them. Germline CDR1 SEHNR, CDR2 FQNEAQ (reference sequence). The CDR3 covers 16 residues. As DNA, the CDR3 is TGTGCCAGCAGCTTAGCCGGGACTCTGGGGACGGAGACCCAGTACTTC. Its protein product is CASSLAGTLGTETQYF.

The rearrangement uses TRBV7-9 and TRBJ2-1; 7 nucleotides align to TRBD2. The V and J ends lost 5 bases and 6 bases, in that order; junction bases with no gene match: 13. The germline gives CDR1 SEHNR, CDR2 FQNEAQ (reference sequence). This CDR3 is 16 amino acids long. Written as DNA, the CDR3 is TGTGCCAGCAGCACCCGGGTGGAGCGGGGCCTCAATGAGCAGTTCTTC. Translated: CASSTRVERGLNEQFF.

As regards this clonotype: Mismatch with germline at one junction end may stem from a read error. V and J are TRBV3-1 and TRBJ2-2; 11 bases are shared with TRBD2. The CDR3 is made up of 17 amino acids. Germline CDR1 and CDR2: LGHDT and YNNKEL (reference sequence). The CDR3 DNA sequence: TGTGCCAGCAGATTCCGAACTAGCGGGGGAATCACCGGGGAGCCGTTTTTT. Translation: CASRFRTSGGITGEPFF.

This clonotype was seen once. Possible read error: a much larger clone is one base away. The chain uses TRBV6-2 or TRBV6-3 and TRBJ2-7; D not certain. V was cut by 7 bases and J by 5 bases, with 15 bases left in between. CDR1 MNHEY and CDR2 SVGEGT come from the germline V gene. The CDR3 has 13 amino acids. CDR3 sequence (DNA): TGTGCCAGCATTTCCCGGCTCTGGGACGAGCAGTACTTC. Its translation: CASISRLWDEQYF.

The chain combines TRBV4-2 with TRBJ2-1, with 12 bases that match TRBD2. The CDR3 is 16 residues long. The V gene end was trimmed by 1 base and the J gene end by 10 bases; junction bases not matched to a gene: 8. Germline lookup yields CDR1 LGHNA and CDR2 YNFKEQ. The CDR3 spells CASSQGKASGGVEQFF. In DNA form, the CDR3 reads TGTGCCAGCAGCCAAGGAAAGGCTAGCGGGGGGGTCGAGCAGTTCTTC.

Regarding this clonotype: One end of the junction is discordant with germline, which a read error may explain. The chain combines TRBV7-7 with TRBJ2-2; 7 bases map to TRBD1. Germline CDR1 SSHAT, CDR2 FNYEAQ (reference sequence). The length of the CDR3 is 14 residues. CDR3 nucleotides: TGTGCTAGCAGCCCACAGGGGCCCACCGGGGAGCTGTTTTTT. Its translation: CASSPQGPTGELFF.

This clonotype was detected many times. The chain uses TRBV12-3 or TRBV12-4 and TRBJ1-5; D is possibly TRBD1 (5 bases). This CDR3 comprises 12 residues. Between the trimmed V and J ends, which lost 6 bases and 14 bases, there was a span of 17 bases. The CDR3, as DNA: TGTGCCAGCAGCCCTGGGGTGGGGCCTGAGCATTTT. As protein: CASSPGVGPEHF.

This clonotype was seen a few times. The CDR3 ends on some other residue instead of the conserved phenylalanine or tryptophan, so this is likely a read error. This chain joins TRBV28 and TRBJ2-1, with 11 bases fitting TRBD2. The CDR3 runs to 16 residues. Trimming removed 3 bases from V and 7 bases from J; junction bases left unmatched: 8. CDR1 and CDR2 (germline): MDHEN, SYDVKM. This CDR3 reads CASSFPLAGGSNEQFC. CDR3 nucleotides: TGTGCCAGCAGTTTCCCGCTAGCGGGGGGTAGTAATGAGCAGTTCTGC.

To note about this clonotype: At one end the junction does not follow the germline gene, possibly because of a read error. The chain recombines TRBV12-3 or TRBV12-4 with TRBJ1-2; D might be TRBD1 (5 bases). The CDR3 extends over 12 amino acids. This CDR3 is CASSSGEWGCTF. CDR3 in DNA: TGTGCCAGCAGTTCTGGGGAGTGGGGCTGCACCTTC.

As concerns this clonotype: This could be a read error, since a much larger clone is one nucleotide away. The V gene is TRBV3-1, the J gene TRBJ2-1; D gene ambiguous. Germline CDR1 reads LGHDT; CDR2 reads YNNKEL (reference sequence). There are 13 residues in the CDR3. Trimming pared 4 bases from V and 10 bases from J, leaving 14 bases between. CDR3 residues: CASSPGIFGEQFF. The CDR3 nucleotides are TGTGCCAGCAGCCCCGGCATCTTCGGGGAGCAGTTCTTC.

Ten or more counts support this clonotype. The chain is built from TRBV6-5 and TRBJ1-2; D is possibly TRBD1 (5 bases). Germline CDR1 and CDR2: MNHEY and SVGAGI. This CDR3 has 13 residues. Trimming shortened V by 10 bases and J by 4 bases, and 16 bases separated the two germline ends. The CDR3 DNA reads TGTGCCAATTCGACGGGACGGACCTATGGCTACACCTTC. Its translation: CANSTGRTYGYTF.

The chain recombines TRBV28 with TRBJ2-5, with TRBD1 as a possible D gene (5 bases). V gave up 3 bases and J gave up 11 bases, with 19 bases separating them. Germline V gives CDR1 MDHEN, CDR2 SYDVKM. The CDR3 runs to 14 residues. The CDR3 sequence: CASSFQDLRQKQYF. The CDR3 DNA follows: TGTGCCAGCAGTTTTCAGGATCTAAGACAGAAGCAGTACTTC.

This chain uses TRBV29-1 with TRBJ1-1; possibly TRBD1 for D (6 bases). Germline V gene lookup returns CDR1 SQVTM and CDR2 ANQGSEA. Trimming stripped 4 bases from V and 0 bases from J, with 12 bases between. This CDR3 has 14 amino acids. DNA of the CDR3: TGCAGCGTTGGGGAGGGGGTAATGAACACTGAAGCTTTCTTT. Its translation: CSVGEGVMNTEAFF. The full variable domain, rest sourced from reference TRBV29-1 and TRBJ1-1, is SAVISQKPSRDICQRGTSLTIQCQVDSQVTMMFWYRQQPGQSLTLIATANQGSEATYESGFVIDKFPISRPNLTFSTLTVSNMSPEDSSIYLCSVGEGVMNTEAFFGQGTRLTVV.

Points on this clonotype: A much bigger clone sits one base away, suggesting this may be a read error. The J gene is TRBJ1-2, the V gene TRBV27, with D maybe TRBD1 (5 bases). V was pared by 2 bases and J by 7 bases, with 20 bases between. The length of the CDR3 is 16 residues. Germline loops: CDR1 MNHEY, CDR2 SMNVEV (reference sequence). CDR3 loop: CASSLTGGASSGGYTF. In DNA, the CDR3 is TGTGCCAGCAGTTTAACTGGGGGAGCGAGTAGCGGTGGCTACACCTTC.

The chain joins TRBV20-1 to TRBJ2-3; 10 bases line up with TRBD1. This CDR3 spans 15 amino acids. The V gene end was trimmed by 2 bases and the J gene end by 4 bases; junction bases not matched to a gene: 6. Germline V lookup: CDR1 DFQATT, CDR2 SNEGSKA (reference sequence). CDR3 in DNA: TGCAGTGCTAGATTGGGGACAGGGGTGGCAGATACGCAGTATTTT. Residues: CSARLGTGVADTQYF.

With respect to this clonotype: A read error may be the cause here, since a much bigger clone is one base away. The chain is built from TRBV4-1 and TRBJ2-5; 9 nucleotides match TRBD2. The germline CDR1 and CDR2 sequences are MGHRA and YSYEKL. This CDR3 spans 16 amino acids. CDR3 DNA sequence: TGCGCCAGCATCCAACAGACTAGCGGAAATCAAGAGACCCAGTACTTC. This encodes CASIQQTSGNQETQYF.

This chain connects TRBV5-5 to TRBJ2-5; 8 bases align to TRBD1. The ends lost 6 bases at V and 11 bases at J; junction bases unmatched: 18. Germline V gene lookup returns CDR1 SGHKS and CDR2 YYEKEE (reference sequence). The CDR3 is 15 amino acids. CDR3: CASNDADRVEDEQYF. CDR3 nucleotide sequence: TGTGCCAGCAACGATGCGGACAGGGTTGAGGATGAGCAGTACTTC.